The present TCR beta chain was sequenced within a study of cytomegalovirus exposure and HLA in healthy donors. Overall study findings and caveats: In an earlier analysis, in roughly 580 donors, most V segments appeared productive either ~90% or ~30% of the time. CMV serostatus stood as the only immune exposure information on hand. With further analysis later on, most CMV-associated TCR beta chains appeared HLA-restricted.

Among the donors, all were healthy bone marrow donors. About this clone: Its antigen is unknown.

CDR1 and CDR2 from the germline V gene are SGHTS and YDEGEE. J gave up 5 bases and V 5 bases, and 8 bases lay outside the gene matches. This CDR3 comprises 14 residues. The PCR ran on 60 Vbeta and 13 Jbeta primers. Profiled with immunoSEQ multiplex PCR; TCRdb holds only in-frame clones, not every one. The data contain 150,000 to 200,000 clones, about four fifths of them singletons. The gene calls are TRBV5-8 and TRBJ2-7; 9 bases map to TRBD1. Sequencing was performed on PBMCs. This TCR derives from a man in his forties in good health and CMV-seropositive. The DNA for the CDR3 is TGTGCCAGCAGTCCGGGACAGGGTCTCCACGAGCAGTACTTC. Protein: CASSPGQGLHEQYF.